These 21 T cell receptor beta chains originate from one sample sequenced in a study of blood T cell repertoires in COVID-19. Generated by immunoSEQ multiplex PCR, the TCRdb table keeps only in-frame clones and is missing some. The sample includes some 300,000 clones, 86% of them seen just once. The sample was peripheral blood. These receptors all stem from a woman aged 70-85 years with COVID-19, enrolled during active disease.

The genes are TRBV9 and TRBJ2-1; TRBD1 aligns across 8 bases. CDR3 size: 15 residues. V trimming: 7 bases; J trimming: 6 bases; junction bases outside the gene matches: 12. Germline V CDR1 and CDR2: SGDLS, YYNGEE. CDR3 DNA: TGTGCCAGCGGCCGGGGGACAGGAGGGGGCAATGAGCAGTTCTTC. Its translation is CASGRGTGGGNEQFF.

The genes are TRBV29-1 and TRBJ1-2, with no clear D. This CDR3 has 14 residues. V lost 6 bases and J 6 bases, leaving 20 bases between the germline ends. In germline, CDR1 is SQVTM, CDR2 ANQGSEA. CDR3 DNA sequence: TGCAGCGTCGCCCCCGACTTCAACTGGGATGGCTACACCTTC. This sequence encodes CSVAPDFNWDGYTF.

The rearrangement uses TRBV5-6 and TRBJ1-4; unclear D gene. The CDR3 contains 15 residues. Germline-derived CDR1 and CDR2 are SGHDT and YYEEEE. V lost 1 base, J lost 2 bases, and 9 bases lay in between. This CDR3 reads CASSLTGSTNEKLFF. The CDR3, as DNA: TGTGCCAGCAGCTTGACGGGATCCACTAATGAAAAACTGTTTTTT.

The chain couples TRBV18 to TRBJ2-5, with a weak D call TRBD2 (6 bases). The CDR3 extends over 14 amino acids. Germline CDR1 and CDR2: KGHSH and LQKENI. V lost 0 bases to trimming and J lost 5 bases, with 10 bases between them. The CDR3 DNA follows: TGTGCCAGCTCACCACCGGGGAGCGGGGAGACCCAGTACTTC. Protein sequence: CASSPPGSGETQYF.

This chain joins TRBV15 and TRBJ2-2; weak D call: TRBD1 (6 bases). Trimming stripped 5 bases from V and 7 bases from J, with 14 bases between. There are 14 residues in the CDR3. Looked up from germline, CDR1 is LNHNV and CDR2 is YYDKDF (reference sequence). The CDR3 DNA reads TGTGCCACCAGCGAGTTACAGGGAAACGGGGAGCTGTTTTTT. The encoded protein is CATSELQGNGELFF.

CDR3 DNA sequence: TGTGCCAGCAGCTCTCGGACAGGGGGCAACGAGCAGTACTTC. Translated, it gives CASSSRTGGNEQYF. The chain has TRBV14 and TRBJ2-7, with 11 bases matching TRBD1. Germline assignment: CDR1 SGHDN and CDR2 FVKESK. V lost 5 bases to trimming and J lost 5 bases; unmatched junction nucleotides: 5. There are 14 residues in the CDR3.

This clone was picked up a small number of times. This chain links TRBV7-6 with TRBJ1-6, with a weak D call TRBD1 (5 bases). This CDR3 has 17 amino acids. Germline V gives CDR1 SGHVS, CDR2 FNYEAQ. Trimming stripped 0 bases from V and 6 bases from J, with 15 bases between. The CDR3 DNA reads as TGTGCCAGCAGCTTAGCGATAGGGGCAGGGCTTAATTCACCCCTCCACTTT. This codes for CASSLAIGAGLNSPLHF. Full variable domain (rest looked up from reference TRBV7-6 and TRBJ1-6): GAGVSQSPRYKVTKRGQDVALRCDPISGHVSLYWYRQALGQGPEFLTYFNYEAQQDKSGLPNDRFSAERPEGSISTLTIQRTEQRDSAMYRCASSLAIGAGLNSPLHFGNGTRLTVT.

This chain connects TRBV18 to TRBJ2-7, with 7 bases matching TRBD1. The J segment lost 3 bases and the V segment lost 4 bases, leaving 0 bases of the junction unmatched. CDR1 and CDR2 (germline): KGHSH, LQKENI. This CDR3 is 12 amino acids long. This CDR3 is CASSRQGYEQYF. CDR3 DNA sequence: TGTGCCAGCTCACGACAGGGCTACGAGCAGTACTTC. The full variable domain, with the rest looked up from reference TRBV18 and TRBJ2-7, is NAGVMQNPRHLVRRRGQEARLRCSPMKGHSHVYWYRQLPEEGLKFMVYLQKENIIDESGMPKERFSAEFPKEGPSILRIQQVVRGDSAAYFCASSRQGYEQYFGPGTRLTVT.

J is TRBJ1-2 and V is TRBV21-1; the table assigns TRBD1, which was not confirmed against the DNA. TRBV21-1 is a recognized pseudogene. This CDR3 region has 17 residues. The CDR3, as DNA: TGTGCCAGCAGCAAAGCCCGCGGCAGGGGTATTCGCTATGGCTACACCTTC. This gives the protein CASSKARGRGIRYGYTF.

Only a few counts were recorded for this clone. The chain recombines TRBV2 with TRBJ1-5; D remains ambiguous. Germline V gene lookup returns CDR1 SNHLY and CDR2 FYNNEI. V lost 5 bases, J lost 0 bases, and 5 bases lay in between. CDR3 length: 13 amino acids. CDR3 sequence reads: CASSTYSNQPQHF. In DNA form, the CDR3 reads TGTGCCAGCAGTACCTATAGCAATCAGCCCCAGCATTTT.

This clone was found once. The chain uses TRBV5-1 and TRBJ2-1, with 8 nucleotides matching TRBD2. The ends lost 4 bases at V and 2 bases at J; junction bases unmatched: 5. From germline, CDR1 is SGHRS and CDR2 YFSETQ. The CDR3 covers 15 residues. CDR3 protein: CASSGLAGPYNEQFF. CDR3 nucleotides: TGCGCCAGCAGCGGGCTAGCGGGTCCCTACAATGAGCAGTTCTTC.

The CDR3 loop reads CASSPLTATYEQYF. CDR3 bases: TGTGCCAGTAGTCCCCTGACAGCAACCTACGAGCAGTACTTC. The chain combines TRBV19 with TRBJ2-7; maybe TRBD1 (5 bases). Germline CDR1 and CDR2: LNHDA and SQIVND (reference sequence). V shed 5 bases and J shed 2 bases, with 13 bases lying between them. CDR3 length: 14 amino acids.

The rearrangement uses TRBV5-1 and TRBJ2-7; 11 nucleotides agree with TRBD1. The ends lost 4 bases at V and 3 bases at J; junction bases unmatched: 6. CDR1 is SGHRS, CDR2 YFSETQ, per germline. This CDR3 contains 15 residues. The CDR3 DNA is TGCGCCAGCAGCCTACAGGGACAGGGGGACTACGAGCAGTACTTC. Its translation is CASSLQGQGDYEQYF.

J is TRBJ1-1 and V is TRBV7-9, with D possibly matching TRBD1 (5 bases). This CDR3 region has 12 residues. V shed 6 bases and J shed 4 bases, with 9 bases lying between them. The germline CDR1 and CDR2 sequences are SEHNR and FQNEAQ (reference sequence). The CDR3 DNA sequence: TGTGCCAGCAGATACGGGGGCACTGAAGCTTTCTTT. As protein: CASRYGGTEAFF.

The chain joins TRBV28 to TRBJ1-5; D is possibly TRBD1 (5 bases). CDR3 length: 15 amino acids. Germline V gene sequence: CDR1 MDHEN, CDR2 SYDVKM. V was trimmed by 2 bases and J by 5 bases, leaving 13 bases between them. This CDR3 is CASSLGAAGDQPQHF. The CDR3 DNA reads as TGTGCCAGCAGTTTAGGGGCAGCTGGGGATCAGCCCCAGCATTTT. The whole variable domain, filled in from reference TRBV28 and TRBJ1-5, reads DVKVTQSSRYLVKRTGEKVFLECVQDMDHENMFWYRQDPGLGLRLIYFSYDVKMKEKGDIPEGYSVSREKKERFSLILESASTNQTSMYLCASSLGAAGDQPQHFGDGTRLSIL.

The table lists this clone with a count of one. The rearrangement links TRBV19 to TRBJ1-2, with TRBD1 matching 9 bases. Germline-derived CDR1 and CDR2 are LNHDA and SQIVND (reference sequence). The V segment lost 3 bases and the J segment 8 bases; nucleotides outside the gene matches: 7. CDR3 length equals 14 residues. Written as DNA, the CDR3 is TGTGCCAGTAGTATTACGGGACAGGGAAAAGGCTACACCTTC. Encoded protein: CASSITGQGKGYTF.

The V and J genes are TRBV19 and TRBJ1-1, with a weak D call TRBD1 (6 bases). CDR1 is LNHDA, CDR2 SQIVND, per germline (reference sequence). V lost 6 bases and J 5 bases, leaving 25 bases between the germline ends. The CDR3 covers 17 residues. The CDR3 coding sequence is TGTGCCAGTAGGCCAACAGGGACTGGCGGGAGATGGACTGAAGCTTTCTTT. It translates to CASRPTGTGGRWTEAFF.

The chain is built from TRBV27 and TRBJ1-4; D is possibly TRBD1 (6 bases). The germline V and J ends were trimmed by 3 bases and 7 bases, with 21 bases remaining between them. Per germline, CDR1 MNHEY and CDR2 SMNVEV (reference sequence). The CDR3 length is 17 residues. The CDR3 DNA reads as TGTGCCAGCAGTTTTTACGGGGGGCGAAATTCCGGTGAAAAACTGTTTTTT. The encoded protein is CASSFYGGRNSGEKLFF. Complete variable domain (other parts from reference TRBV27 and TRBJ1-4): EAQVTQNPRYLITVTGKKLTVTCSQNMNHEYMSWYRQDPGLGLRQIYYSMNVEVTDKGDVPEGYKVSRKEKRNFPLILESPSPNQTSLYFCASSFYGGRNSGEKLFFGSGTQLSVL.

The chain employs TRBV11-2 and TRBJ1-6; no clear D gene. The CDR3 is 15 residues long. With 0 bases removed from V and 9 bases from J, the gap between germline ends came to 12 bases. Germline CDR1 and CDR2: SGHAT and FQNNGV. CDR3 protein: CASSLETGSGSPLHF. CDR3 coding DNA: TGTGCCAGCAGCTTAGAAACGGGGTCGGGTTCACCCCTCCACTTT.

This rearrangement joins TRBV6-5 to TRBJ2-1; 13 positions match TRBD2. The CDR3 covers 15 residues. The V segment lost 7 bases and the J segment 6 bases; nucleotides outside the gene matches: 6. CDR1 MNHEY and CDR2 SVGAGI come from the germline V gene. The CDR3 DNA follows: TGTGCCAGCAAGGATACTAGCGGGGGGGGCAATGAGCAGTTCTTC. Amino acids: CASKDTSGGGNEQFF.

J is TRBJ1-5 and V is TRBV19; TRBD1 matches at 9 bases. Germline lookup yields CDR1 LNHDA and CDR2 SQIVND (reference sequence). V lost 6 bases to trimming and J lost 5 bases; unmatched junction nucleotides: 8. This CDR3 has 15 residues. CDR3 nucleotides: TGTGCCAGTAGGAAGGGACAGGGTGGCGATCAGCCCCAGCATTTT. Translating gives CASRKGQGGDQPQHF. The whole variable domain, filled in from reference TRBV19 and TRBJ1-5, reads DGGITQSPKYLFRKEGQNVTLSCEQNLNHDAMYWYRQDPGQGLRLIYYSQIVNDFQKGDIAEGYSVSREKKESFPLTVTSAQKNPTAFYLCASRKGQGGDQPQHFGDGTRLSIL.